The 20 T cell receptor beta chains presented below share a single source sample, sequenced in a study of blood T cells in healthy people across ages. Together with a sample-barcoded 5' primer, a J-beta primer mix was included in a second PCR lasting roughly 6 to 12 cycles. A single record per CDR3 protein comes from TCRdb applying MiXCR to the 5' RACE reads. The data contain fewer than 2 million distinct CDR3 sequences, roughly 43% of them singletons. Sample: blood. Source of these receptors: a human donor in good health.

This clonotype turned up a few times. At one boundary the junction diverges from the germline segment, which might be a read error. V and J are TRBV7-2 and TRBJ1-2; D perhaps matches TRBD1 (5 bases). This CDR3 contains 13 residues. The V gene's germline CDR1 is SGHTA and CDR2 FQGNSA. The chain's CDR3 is CAGSLSQGDGYTF. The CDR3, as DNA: TGTGCCGGCAGCTTAAGCCAAGGGGATGGCTACACCTTC.

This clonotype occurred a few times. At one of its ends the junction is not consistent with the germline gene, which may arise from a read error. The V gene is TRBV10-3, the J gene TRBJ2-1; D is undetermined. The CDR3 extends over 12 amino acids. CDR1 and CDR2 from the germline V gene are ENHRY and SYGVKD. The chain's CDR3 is CAISDTYSEQFF. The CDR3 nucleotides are TGTGCCATCAGTGATACCTACAGTGAGCAGTTCTTC.

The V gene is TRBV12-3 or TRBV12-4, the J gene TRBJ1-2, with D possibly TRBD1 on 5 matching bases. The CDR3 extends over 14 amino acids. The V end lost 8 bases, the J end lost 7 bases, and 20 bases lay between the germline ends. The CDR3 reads CASGPRLGLVGYTF. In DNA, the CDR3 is TGTGCCAGCGGACCCCGACTGGGGCTCGTTGGCTACACCTTC.

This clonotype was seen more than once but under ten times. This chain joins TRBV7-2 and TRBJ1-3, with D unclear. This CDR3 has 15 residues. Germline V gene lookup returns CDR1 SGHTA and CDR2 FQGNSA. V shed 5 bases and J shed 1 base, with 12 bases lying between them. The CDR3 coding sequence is TGTGCCAGCAGCCCATTCGCGGGATCTGGAAACACCATATATTTT. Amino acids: CASSPFAGSGNTIYF.

CDR3 residues: CASSNRGGSYEQYF. CDR3 DNA sequence: TGTGCCAGCAGTAACAGGGGGGGGTCCTACGAGCAGTACTTC. The rearrangement uses TRBV12-3 or TRBV12-4 and TRBJ2-7; TRBD1 might be the D (8 bases). There are 14 residues in the CDR3. With 5 bases removed from V and 1 base from J, the gap between germline ends came to 12 bases.

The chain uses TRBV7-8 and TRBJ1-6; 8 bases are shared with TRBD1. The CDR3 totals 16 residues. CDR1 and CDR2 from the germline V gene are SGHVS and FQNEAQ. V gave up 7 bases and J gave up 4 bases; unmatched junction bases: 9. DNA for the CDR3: TGTGCCAGCACCCCTTCAGGGGGCGCATATAATTCACCCCTCCACTTT. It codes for CASTPSGGAYNSPLHF.

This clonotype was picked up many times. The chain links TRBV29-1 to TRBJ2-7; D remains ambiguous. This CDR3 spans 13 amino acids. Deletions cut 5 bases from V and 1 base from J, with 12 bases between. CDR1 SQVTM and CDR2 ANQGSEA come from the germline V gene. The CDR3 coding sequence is TGCAGCGTTACGAGTGTGGGATCCTACGAGCAGTACTTC. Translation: CSVTSVGSYEQYF.

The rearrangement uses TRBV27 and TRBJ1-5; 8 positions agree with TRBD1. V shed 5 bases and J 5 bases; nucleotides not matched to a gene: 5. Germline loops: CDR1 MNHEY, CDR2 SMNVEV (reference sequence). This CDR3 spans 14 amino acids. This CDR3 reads CASSPYRGDQPQHF. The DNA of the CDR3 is TGTGCCAGCAGTCCCTACAGGGGGGATCAGCCCCAGCATTTT.

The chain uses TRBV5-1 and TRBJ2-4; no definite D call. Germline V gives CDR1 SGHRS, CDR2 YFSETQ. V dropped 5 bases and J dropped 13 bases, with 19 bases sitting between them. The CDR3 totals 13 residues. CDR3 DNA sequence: TGCGCCAGCAGGAGAACTGGGGATTTACGGCAGTACTTC. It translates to CASRRTGDLRQYF.

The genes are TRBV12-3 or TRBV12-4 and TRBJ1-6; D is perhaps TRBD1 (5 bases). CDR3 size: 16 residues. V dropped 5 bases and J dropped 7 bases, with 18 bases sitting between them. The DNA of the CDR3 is TGTGCCAGCAGTCCGTGGGGGAATACAGTCAATTCACCCCTCCACTTT. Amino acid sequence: CASSPWGNTVNSPLHF.

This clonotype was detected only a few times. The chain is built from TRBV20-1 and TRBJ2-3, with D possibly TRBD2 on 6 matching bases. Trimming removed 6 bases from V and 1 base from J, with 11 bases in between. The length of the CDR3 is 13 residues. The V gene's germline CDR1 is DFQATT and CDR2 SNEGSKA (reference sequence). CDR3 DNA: TGCAGTGCCCCGAAGCGGGGCACAGATACGCAGTATTTT. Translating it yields CSAPKRGTDTQYF.

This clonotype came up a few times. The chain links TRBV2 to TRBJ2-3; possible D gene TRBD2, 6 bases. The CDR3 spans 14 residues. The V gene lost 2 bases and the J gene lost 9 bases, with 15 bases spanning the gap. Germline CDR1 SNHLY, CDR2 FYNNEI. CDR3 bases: TGTGCCAGCAGTGAAATCCCAGCACTAGCAACGCAGTATTTT. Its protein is CASSEIPALATQYF.

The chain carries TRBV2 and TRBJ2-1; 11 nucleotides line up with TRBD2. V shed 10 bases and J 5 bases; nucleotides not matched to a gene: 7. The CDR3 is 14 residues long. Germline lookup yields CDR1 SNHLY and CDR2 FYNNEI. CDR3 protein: CATRLAGNNNEQFF. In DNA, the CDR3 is TGTGCCACCCGACTAGCGGGAAATAACAATGAGCAGTTCTTC. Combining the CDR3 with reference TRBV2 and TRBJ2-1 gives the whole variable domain EPEVTQTPSHQVTQMGQEVILRCVPISNHLYFYWYRQILGQKVEFLVSFYNNEISEKSEIFDDQFSVERPDGSNFTLKIRSTKLEDSAMYFCATRLAGNNNEQFFGPGTRLTVL.

The CDR3 loop is CASSRGRGEETQYF. The CDR3 DNA reads TGCGCCAGCAGCAGGGGACGGGGGGAGGAGACCCAGTACTTC. The V and J genes are TRBV5-1 and TRBJ2-5; 7 bases agree with TRBD2. The CDR3 loop spans 14 amino acids. CDR1 and CDR2 from the germline V gene are SGHRS and YFSETQ. With V trimmed by 4 bases and J by 5 bases, 8 bases remained unmatched.

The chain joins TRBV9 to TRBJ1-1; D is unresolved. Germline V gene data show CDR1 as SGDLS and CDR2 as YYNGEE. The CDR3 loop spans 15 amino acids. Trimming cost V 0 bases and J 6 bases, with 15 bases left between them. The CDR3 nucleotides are TGTGCCAGCAGCGTAGTATGGGGTGAAAACTCTGAAGCTTTCTTT. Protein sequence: CASSVVWGENSEAFF.

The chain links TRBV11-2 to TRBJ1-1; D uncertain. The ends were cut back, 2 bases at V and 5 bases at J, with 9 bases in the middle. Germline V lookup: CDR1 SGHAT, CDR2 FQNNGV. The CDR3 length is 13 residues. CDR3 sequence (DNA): TGTGCCAGCAGCTTAACGTCCGAAACTGAAGCTTTCTTT. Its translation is CASSLTSETEAFF.

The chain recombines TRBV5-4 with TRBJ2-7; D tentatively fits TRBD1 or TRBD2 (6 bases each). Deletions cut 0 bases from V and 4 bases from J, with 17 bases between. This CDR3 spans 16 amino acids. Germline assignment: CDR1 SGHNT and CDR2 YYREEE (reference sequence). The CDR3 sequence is CASSLEGGPILYEQYF. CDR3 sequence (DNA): TGTGCCAGCAGCTTGGAGGGGGGCCCTATTCTTTACGAGCAGTACTTC.

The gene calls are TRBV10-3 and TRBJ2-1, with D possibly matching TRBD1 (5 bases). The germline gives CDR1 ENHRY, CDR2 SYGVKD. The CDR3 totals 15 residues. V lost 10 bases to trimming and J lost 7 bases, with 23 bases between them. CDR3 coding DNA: TGTGCCAGCACACCCAGGGATTCTATGGGAAATGAGCAGTTCTTC. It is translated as CASTPRDSMGNEQFF.

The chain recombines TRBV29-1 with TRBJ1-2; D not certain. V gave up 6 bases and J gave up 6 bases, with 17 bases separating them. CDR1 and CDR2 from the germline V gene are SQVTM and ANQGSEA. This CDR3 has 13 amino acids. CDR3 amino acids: CSVAPVSWDGYTF. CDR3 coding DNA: TGCAGCGTCGCTCCCGTGTCCTGGGATGGCTACACCTTC.

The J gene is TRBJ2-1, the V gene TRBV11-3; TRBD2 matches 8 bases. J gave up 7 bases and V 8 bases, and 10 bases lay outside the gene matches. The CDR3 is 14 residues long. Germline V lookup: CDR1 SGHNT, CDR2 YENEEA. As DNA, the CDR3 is TGTGCCAGCGGTCCCAGGGCGGGGGGAAATGAGCAGTTCTTC. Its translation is CASGPRAGGNEQFF.